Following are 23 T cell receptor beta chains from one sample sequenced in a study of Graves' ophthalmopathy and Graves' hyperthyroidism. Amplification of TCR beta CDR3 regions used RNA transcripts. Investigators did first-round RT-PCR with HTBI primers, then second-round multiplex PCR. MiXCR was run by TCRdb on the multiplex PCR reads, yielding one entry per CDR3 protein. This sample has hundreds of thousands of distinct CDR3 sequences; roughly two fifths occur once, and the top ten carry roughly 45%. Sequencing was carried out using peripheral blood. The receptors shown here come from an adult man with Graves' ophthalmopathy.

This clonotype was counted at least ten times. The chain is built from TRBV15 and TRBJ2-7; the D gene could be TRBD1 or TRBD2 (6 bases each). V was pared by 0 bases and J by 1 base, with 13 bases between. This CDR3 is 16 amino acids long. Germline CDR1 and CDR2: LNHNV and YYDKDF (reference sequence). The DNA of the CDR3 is TGTGCCACCAGCAGAGATGGGGGGACACTATCCTACGAGCAGTACTTC. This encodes CATSRDGGTLSYEQYF.

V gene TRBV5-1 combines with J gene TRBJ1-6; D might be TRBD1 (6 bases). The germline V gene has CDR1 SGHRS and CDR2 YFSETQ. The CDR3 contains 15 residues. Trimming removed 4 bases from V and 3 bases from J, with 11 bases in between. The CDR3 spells CASSTGNFYNSPLHF. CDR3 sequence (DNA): TGCGCCAGCAGCACAGGGAATTTCTATAATTCACCCCTCCACTTT.

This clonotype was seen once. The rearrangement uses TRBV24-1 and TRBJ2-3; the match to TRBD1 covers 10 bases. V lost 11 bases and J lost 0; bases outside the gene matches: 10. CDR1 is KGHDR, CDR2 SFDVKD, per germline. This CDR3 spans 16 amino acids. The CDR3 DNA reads TGTGCCAGTAGTCCCCGGGGACAGGGGAGCACAGATACGCAGTATTTT. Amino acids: CASSPRGQGSTDTQYF.

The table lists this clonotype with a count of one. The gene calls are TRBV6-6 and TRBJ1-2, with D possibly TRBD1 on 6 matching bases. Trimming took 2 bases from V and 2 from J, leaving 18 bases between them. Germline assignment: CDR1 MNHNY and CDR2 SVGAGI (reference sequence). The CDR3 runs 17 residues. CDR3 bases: TGTGCCAGCAGTTACGCGGACCAGACAGGAACGAACTATGGCTACACCTTC. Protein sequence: CASSYADQTGTNYGYTF.

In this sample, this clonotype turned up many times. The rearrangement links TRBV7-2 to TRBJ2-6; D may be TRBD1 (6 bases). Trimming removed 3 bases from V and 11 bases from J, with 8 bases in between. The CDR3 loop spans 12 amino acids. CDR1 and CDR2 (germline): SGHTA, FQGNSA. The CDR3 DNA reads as TGTGCCAGCAGCTTCAGGGGCGACGTCCTGACTTTC. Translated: CASSFRGDVLTF. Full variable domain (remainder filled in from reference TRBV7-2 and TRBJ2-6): GAGVSQSPSNKVTEKGKDVELRCDPISGHTALYWYRQSLGQGLEFLIYFQGNSAPDKSGLPSDRFSAERTGGSVSTLTIQRTQQEDSAVYLCASSFRGDVLTFGAGSRLTVL.

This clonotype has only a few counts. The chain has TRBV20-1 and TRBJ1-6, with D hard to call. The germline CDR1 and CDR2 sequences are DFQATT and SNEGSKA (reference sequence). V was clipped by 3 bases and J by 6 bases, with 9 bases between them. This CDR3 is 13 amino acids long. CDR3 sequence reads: CSASGQTNSPLHF. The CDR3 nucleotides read TGCAGTGCTAGTGGGCAGACTAATTCACCCCTCCACTTT.

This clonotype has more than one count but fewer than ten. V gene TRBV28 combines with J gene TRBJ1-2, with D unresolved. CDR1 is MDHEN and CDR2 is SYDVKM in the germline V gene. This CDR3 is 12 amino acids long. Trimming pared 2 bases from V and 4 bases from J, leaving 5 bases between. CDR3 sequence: CASSLQPYGYTF. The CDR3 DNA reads TGTGCCAGCAGTTTACAGCCCTATGGCTACACCTTC.

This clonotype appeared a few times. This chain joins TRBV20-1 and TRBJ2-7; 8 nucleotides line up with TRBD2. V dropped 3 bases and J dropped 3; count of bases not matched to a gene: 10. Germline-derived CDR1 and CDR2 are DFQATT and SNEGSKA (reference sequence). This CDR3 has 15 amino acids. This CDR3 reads CSASPLERGSYEQYF. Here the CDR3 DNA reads TGCAGTGCTAGCCCGCTGGAGCGGGGGAGCTACGAGCAGTACTTC.

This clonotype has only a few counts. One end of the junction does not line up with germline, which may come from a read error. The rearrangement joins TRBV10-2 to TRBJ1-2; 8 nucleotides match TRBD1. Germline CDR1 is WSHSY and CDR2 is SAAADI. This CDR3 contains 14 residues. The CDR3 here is CASNLPGGADGYTF. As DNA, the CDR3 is TGTGCCAGCAACCTCCCAGGGGGCGCAGATGGCTACACCTTC.

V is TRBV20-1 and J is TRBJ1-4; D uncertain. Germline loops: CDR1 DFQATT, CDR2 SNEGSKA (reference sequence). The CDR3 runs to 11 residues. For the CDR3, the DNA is TGCATTCAATCAGCGGGTGAAAAACTGTTTTTT. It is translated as CIQSAGEKLFF.

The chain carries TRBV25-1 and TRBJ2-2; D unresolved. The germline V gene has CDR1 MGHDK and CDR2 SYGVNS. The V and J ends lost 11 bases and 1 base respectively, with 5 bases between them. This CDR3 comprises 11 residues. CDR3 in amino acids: CAGWNTGELFF. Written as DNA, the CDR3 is TGTGCCGGGTGGAACACCGGGGAGCTGTTTTTT.

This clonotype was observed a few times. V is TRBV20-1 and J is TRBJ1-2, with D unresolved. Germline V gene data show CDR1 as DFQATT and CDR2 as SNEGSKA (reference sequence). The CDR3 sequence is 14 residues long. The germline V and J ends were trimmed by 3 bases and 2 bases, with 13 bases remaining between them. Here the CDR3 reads CSASDVSDNYGYTF. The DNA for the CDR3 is TGCAGTGCTAGTGACGTCAGCGACAACTATGGCTACACCTTC.

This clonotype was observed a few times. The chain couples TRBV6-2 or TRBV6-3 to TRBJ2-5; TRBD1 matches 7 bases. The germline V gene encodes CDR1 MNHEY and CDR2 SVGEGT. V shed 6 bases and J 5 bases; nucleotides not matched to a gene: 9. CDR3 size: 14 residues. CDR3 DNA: TGTGCCAGCAGCTCTGGGACAGTAATGGAGACCCAGTACTTC. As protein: CASSSGTVMETQYF.

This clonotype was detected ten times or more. The CDR3 spells CASRKRDRGSEQYF. CDR3 nucleotides: TGCGCCAGCAGAAAAAGAGACAGGGGGAGCGAGCAGTACTTC. This sequence joins TRBV10-2 and TRBJ2-7; the match to TRBD1 covers 9 bases. CDR1 WSHSY and CDR2 SAAADI come from the germline V gene. CDR3 size: 14 residues. V lost 6 bases, J lost 6 bases, and 9 bases stayed unmatched.

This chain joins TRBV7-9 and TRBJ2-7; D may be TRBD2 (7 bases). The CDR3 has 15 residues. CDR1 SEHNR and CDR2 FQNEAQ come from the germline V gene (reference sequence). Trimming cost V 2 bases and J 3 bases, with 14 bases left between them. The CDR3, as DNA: TGTGCCAGCAGCTTAAAGGGGGGGCTGGTCTACGAGCAGTACTTC. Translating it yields CASSLKGGLVYEQYF.

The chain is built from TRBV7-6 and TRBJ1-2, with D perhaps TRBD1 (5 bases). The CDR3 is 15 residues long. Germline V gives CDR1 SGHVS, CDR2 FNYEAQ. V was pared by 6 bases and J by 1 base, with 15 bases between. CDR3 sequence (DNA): TGTGCCAGCAGTCCCGGGGCAGAACTTAACTATGGCTACACCTTC. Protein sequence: CASSPGAELNYGYTF.

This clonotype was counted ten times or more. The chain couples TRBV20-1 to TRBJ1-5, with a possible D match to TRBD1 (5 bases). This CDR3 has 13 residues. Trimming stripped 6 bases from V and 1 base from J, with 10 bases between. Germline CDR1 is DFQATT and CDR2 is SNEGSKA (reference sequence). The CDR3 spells CSAQAVSNQPQHF. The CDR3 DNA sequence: TGCAGTGCACAGGCTGTCAGCAATCAGCCCCAGCATTTT.

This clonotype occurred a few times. CDR3 DNA: TGTGCCAGCAGCGCGACTAGCGGGGGTGCAGATACGCAGTATTTT. Its translation: CASSATSGGADTQYF. This rearrangement joins TRBV7-2 to TRBJ2-3, with 12 bases matching TRBD2. V gave up 5 bases and J gave up 4 bases; unmatched junction bases: 4. Germline V gene sequence: CDR1 SGHTA, CDR2 FQGNSA. This CDR3 is built from 15 residues.

The CDR3 region has the DNA TGTGCCATCAGTGAGGTGGAGCTTGACTCCTACAATGAGCAGTTCTTC. This sequence encodes CAISEVELDSYNEQFF. The rearrangement uses TRBV10-3 and TRBJ2-7; D unclear. TRBJ2-1 explains the end of the DNA better; the J call may be wrong. The CDR3 runs 16 residues. CDR1 is ENHRY, CDR2 SYGVKD, per germline.

CDR3 loop: CSVVSGKTHSYNEQFF. The CDR3 DNA sequence: TGCAGCGTTGTTTCCGGGAAAACCCATTCCTACAATGAGCAGTTCTTC. The chain combines TRBV29-1 with TRBJ2-5; weak D call: TRBD2 (5 bases). The J call may be mistaken, given a closer DNA end match to TRBJ2-1. Germline V lookup: CDR1 SQVTM, CDR2 ANQGSEA. There are 16 residues in the CDR3.

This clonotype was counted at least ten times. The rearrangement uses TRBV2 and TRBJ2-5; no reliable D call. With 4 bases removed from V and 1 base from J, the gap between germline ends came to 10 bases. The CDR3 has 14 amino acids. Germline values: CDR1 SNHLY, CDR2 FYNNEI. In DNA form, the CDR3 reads TGTGCCAGCAGTGCGTCGTTTCTCCAAGAGACCCAGTACTTC. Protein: CASSASFLQETQYF.

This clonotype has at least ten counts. CDR3 sequence reads: CAISESTTVEAFF. DNA of the CDR3: TGTGCCATCAGTGAGTCGACTACAGTTGAAGCTTTCTTT. The chain uses TRBV10-3 and TRBJ1-1; D unclear. Germline CDR1 is ENHRY and CDR2 is SYGVKD. This CDR3 is 13 amino acids long. V was cut by 0 bases and J by 7 bases, with 9 bases left in between.

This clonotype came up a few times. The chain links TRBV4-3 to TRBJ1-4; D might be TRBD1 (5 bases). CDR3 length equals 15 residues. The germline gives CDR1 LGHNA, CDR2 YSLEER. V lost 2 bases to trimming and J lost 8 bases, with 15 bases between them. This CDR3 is CASSQRQGGGEKLFF. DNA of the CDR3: TGCGCCAGCAGCCAACGGCAGGGAGGAGGGGAAAAACTGTTTTTT.